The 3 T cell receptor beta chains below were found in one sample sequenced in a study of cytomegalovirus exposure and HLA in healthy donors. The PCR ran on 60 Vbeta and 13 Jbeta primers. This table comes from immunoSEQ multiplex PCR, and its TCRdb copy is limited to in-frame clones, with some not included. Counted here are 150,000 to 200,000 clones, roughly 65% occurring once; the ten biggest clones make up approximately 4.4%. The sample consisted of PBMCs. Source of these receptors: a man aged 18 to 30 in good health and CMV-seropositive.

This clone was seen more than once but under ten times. Written as DNA, the CDR3 is TGCAGCGTTTTGGGACAGGGGAAGTATAATGAGCAGTTCTTC. Translated, it gives CSVLGQGKYNEQFF. The V gene is TRBV29-1, the J gene TRBJ2-1; 10 nucleotides line up with TRBD1. V gave up 5 bases and J gave up 7 bases; unmatched junction bases: 8. This CDR3 has 14 residues. CDR1 is SQVTM, CDR2 ANQGSEA, per germline.

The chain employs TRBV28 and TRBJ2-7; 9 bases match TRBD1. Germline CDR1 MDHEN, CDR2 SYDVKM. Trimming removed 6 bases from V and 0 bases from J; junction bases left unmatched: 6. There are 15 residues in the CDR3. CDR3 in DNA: TGTGCCAGCAGAAGACAGGGGGGGAGCTCCTACGAGCAGTACGTC. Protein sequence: CASRRQGGSSYEQYV.

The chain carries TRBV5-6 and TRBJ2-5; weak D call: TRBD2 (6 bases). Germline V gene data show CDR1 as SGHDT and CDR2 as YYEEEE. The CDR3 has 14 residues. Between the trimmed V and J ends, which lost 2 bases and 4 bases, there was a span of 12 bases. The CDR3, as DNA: TGTGCCAGCAGCTTAACCGGGACTCCAGAGACCCAGTACTTC. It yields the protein CASSLTGTPETQYF.